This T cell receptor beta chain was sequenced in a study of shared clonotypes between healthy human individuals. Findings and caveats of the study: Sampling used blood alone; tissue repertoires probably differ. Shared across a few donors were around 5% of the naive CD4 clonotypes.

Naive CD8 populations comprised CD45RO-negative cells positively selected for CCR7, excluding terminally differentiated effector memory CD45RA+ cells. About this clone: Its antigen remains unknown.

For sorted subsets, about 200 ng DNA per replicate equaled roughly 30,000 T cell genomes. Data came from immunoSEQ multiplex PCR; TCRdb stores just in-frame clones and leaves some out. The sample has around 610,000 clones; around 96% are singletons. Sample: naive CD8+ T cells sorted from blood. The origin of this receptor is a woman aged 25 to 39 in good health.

Here the CDR3 DNA reads TGTGCCAGCAGCCTCCATAGCGGGAATTACAAAGATACGCAGTATTTT. It codes for CASSLHSGNYKDTQYF. This chain connects TRBV13 to TRBJ2-3, with 8 positions matching TRBD2. CDR3 length: 16 amino acids. The J segment lost 5 bases and the V segment lost 5 bases, leaving 12 bases of the junction unmatched. Germline V gene lookup returns CDR1 PRHDT and CDR2 FYEKMQ (reference sequence).